The entry that follows covers one TCR beta chain sequence. These data come from a study of T cells in Graves' hyperthyroidism and ophthalmopathy. Amplified regions were TCR beta CDR3 sequences from RNA transcripts. The TCR CDR3 first-round RT-PCR relied on the HTBI primer set. TCRdb reprocessed the multiplex PCR reads via MiXCR and lists one record per CDR3 protein. The data show around 700,000 distinct CDR3 sequences, with roughly a third seen just once and around 29% held by the top ten. The CDR3 is made up of 15 amino acids. The germline V and J ends were trimmed by 2 bases and 1 base, with 12 bases remaining between them. Germline lookup yields CDR1 MNHNS and CDR2 SASEGT.

The chain employs TRBV6-1 and TRBJ2-7; D not certain. Sequencing used blood. This receptor was identified in a woman in her thirties or forties with Graves' hyperthyroidism. The CDR3 reads CASSELWVGSYEQYF. The CDR3 DNA reads as TGTGCCAGCAGTGAACTCTGGGTCGGGTCCTACGAGCAGTACTTC.